This passage covers 32 T cell receptor beta chains from one sample sequenced in a study of cytomegalovirus exposure and HLA in healthy donors. Researchers ran the PCR with 60 Vbeta and 13 Jbeta primers. Clones were sequenced by immunoSEQ multiplex PCR, and TCRdb holds only the in-frame ones, with some missing. The sample has 150,000 to 250,000 clones, 82% seen once; the top ten hold around 0.1%. The sample was PBMCs. These receptors were obtained from a boy between 2 and 10 years old in good health and CMV-seronegative.

J is TRBJ2-7 and V is TRBV5-1, with D perhaps TRBD1 (6 bases). This CDR3 contains 16 residues. Trimming stripped 2 bases from V and 1 base from J, with 16 bases between. The germline CDR1 and CDR2 sequences are SGHRS and YFSETQ. The CDR3 bases are TGCGCCAGCAGCTTCGGTCTCCGGGACACATCCTACGAGCAGTACTTC. Its translation is CASSFGLRDTSYEQYF.

The V and J genes are TRBV27 and TRBJ2-7; 7 positions agree with TRBD1. V was pared by 6 bases and J by 2 bases, with 7 bases of the junction left unmatched. Germline CDR1 is MNHEY and CDR2 is SMNVEV (reference sequence). The CDR3 has 14 amino acids. CDR3 protein: CASSPTGSPYEQYF. The DNA for the CDR3 is TGTGCCAGCAGCCCGACAGGGTCTCCCTACGAGCAGTACTTC.

The chain uses TRBV7-2 and TRBJ2-3; D is ambiguous. The CDR3 covers 15 residues. V lost 6 bases to trimming and J lost 2 bases, with 15 bases between them. Germline-derived CDR1 and CDR2 are SGHTA and FQGNSA. The CDR3 bases are TGTGCCAGCAGGCCGCCGGGTCCCCCCACAGATACGCAGTATTTT. This gives the protein CASRPPGPPTDTQYF.

This rearrangement joins TRBV6-1 to TRBJ1-6; the match to TRBD1 covers 9 bases. This CDR3 has 15 residues. V lost 6 bases, J lost 5 bases, and 5 bases stayed unmatched. Germline assignment: CDR1 MNHNS and CDR2 SASEGT. DNA of the CDR3: TGTGCCAGCAGAATACAGGGGGCTCATAATTCACCCCTCCACTTT. Protein product: CASRIQGAHNSPLHF.

The J gene is TRBJ1-1, the V gene TRBV6-5; D not resolved. Germline V gives CDR1 MNHEY, CDR2 SVGAGI. This CDR3 is built from 11 residues. V was clipped by 7 bases and J by 7 bases, with 10 bases between them. CDR3 nucleotide sequence: TGTGCCAGCATCCAGAGAGGTGAAGCTTTCTTT. The encoded protein is CASIQRGEAFF.

This sequence joins TRBV7-8 and TRBJ1-4; D is unresolved. V was clipped by 3 bases and J by 3 bases, with 14 bases between them. Germline assignment: CDR1 SGHVS and CDR2 FQNEAQ. The CDR3 has 16 amino acids. The CDR3 region has the DNA TGTGCCAGCAGCTTCCGGCGGGTAGCGGCTAATGAAAAACTGTTTTTT. This translates into CASSFRRVAANEKLFF.

This clone appeared a single time. The chain recombines TRBV4-2 with TRBJ2-7, with 9 bases identical to TRBD2. Germline CDR1 LGHNA, CDR2 YNFKEQ. The V segment lost 4 bases and the J segment 4 bases; nucleotides outside the gene matches: 8. The CDR3 has 15 amino acids. CDR3: CASSPEAGGIYEQYF. CDR3 bases: TGTGCCAGCAGCCCGGAAGCGGGGGGAATATACGAGCAGTACTTC.

The CDR3 region is CASSPTTGVRRQYF. In DNA form, the CDR3 reads TGTGCCAGCAGTCCTACGACAGGGGTCAGGAGGCAGTACTTC. The chain carries TRBV6-5 and TRBJ2-5; 8 nucleotides agree with TRBD1. Trimming removed 5 bases from V and 11 bases from J; junction bases left unmatched: 13. CDR3 length equals 14 residues. In germline, CDR1 is MNHEY, CDR2 SVGAGI.

CDR3 region: CASPGERTDTQYF. The CDR3 bases are TGTGCCAGCCCGGGTGAGCGCACAGATACGCAGTATTTT. The chain carries TRBV7-8 and TRBJ2-3; no clear D gene. CDR1 SGHVS and CDR2 FQNEAQ come from the germline V gene. Trimming cost V 8 bases and J 1 base, with 10 bases left between them. The length of the CDR3 is 13 residues.

V gene TRBV4-1 combines with J gene TRBJ1-4; 8 positions match TRBD1. The V gene end was trimmed by 4 bases and the J gene end by 3 bases; junction bases not matched to a gene: 7. Germline-derived CDR1 and CDR2 are MGHRA and YSYEKL. This CDR3 is built from 16 residues. DNA for the CDR3: TGCGCCAGCAGCCTGACAGGGGCAATAGCTAATGAAAAACTGTTTTTT. It translates to CASSLTGAIANEKLFF.

This clone was found a few times. The chain carries TRBV9 and TRBJ2-2; D call uncertain. The CDR3 extends over 14 amino acids. Germline V gene lookup returns CDR1 SGDLS and CDR2 YYNGEE. Between the trimmed V and J ends, which lost 0 bases and 3 bases, there was a span of 6 bases. CDR3 loop: CASSVGSDTGELFF. Here the CDR3 DNA reads TGTGCCAGCAGCGTAGGGTCGGACACCGGGGAGCTGTTTTTT. Full variable domain (missing parts from reference TRBV9 and TRBJ2-2): DSGVTQTPKHLITATGQRVTLRCSPRSGDLSVYWYQQSLDQGLQFLIQYYNGEERAKGNILERFSAQQFPDLHSELNLSSLELGDSALYFCASSVGSDTGELFFGEGSRLTVL.

The CDR3 region has the DNA TGTGCCAGCAGCACCCAGGACAGTACAAAACTGTTTTTT. Translating it yields CASSTQDSTKLFF. The chain uses TRBV5-4 and TRBJ1-4, with D possibly being TRBD1 (6 bases). Germline V gives CDR1 SGHNT, CDR2 YYREEE (reference sequence). V was pared by 4 bases and J by 10 bases, with 14 bases between. The CDR3 length is 13 residues.

This clone showed up just once. The chain has TRBV2 and TRBJ2-1; tentative D call: TRBD2 (6 bases). The CDR3 length is 14 residues. V was pared by 4 bases and J by 3 bases, with 10 bases between. Germline loops: CDR1 SNHLY, CDR2 FYNNEI. The chain's CDR3 is CASSGQGGYNEQFF. For the CDR3, the DNA is TGTGCCAGCAGTGGTCAGGGAGGCTACAATGAGCAGTTCTTC.

The chain is built from TRBV7-3 and TRBJ2-3; tentatively, D is TRBD2 (7 bases). The V gene lost 1 base and the J gene lost 5 bases, with 16 bases spanning the gap. Germline CDR1 and CDR2: SGHTA and FQGTGA. The CDR3 totals 16 residues. The DNA of the CDR3 is TGTGCCAGCAGCTTAAAGGGGGGGTGGGGGCAAGATACGCAGTATTTT. This translates into CASSLKGGWGQDTQYF.

The chain recombines TRBV11-2 with TRBJ2-5; D may be TRBD2 (7 bases). Germline loops: CDR1 SGHAT, CDR2 FQNNGV. CDR3 size: 15 residues. Trimming left V 3 bases short and J 7 bases short, with 18 bases between. The CDR3 bases are TGTGCCAGCAGCTTCGCGGGGGCCCCAGGTTGGACCCAGTACTTC. Translated, it gives CASSFAGAPGWTQYF.

The chain couples TRBV5-7 to TRBJ1-5, with D uncertain. TRBV5-7 is assigned to the ORF class and has an uncertain function. The CDR3 length is 15 residues. V gave up 3 bases and J gave up 3 bases, with 13 bases separating them. The CDR3 here is CASSSSGEYNQPQHF. The CDR3 DNA is TGTGCCAGCAGCTCGAGCGGGGAGTACAATCAGCCCCAGCATTTT.

This sequence joins TRBV6-5 and TRBJ1-1; 7 nucleotides line up with TRBD1. From germline, CDR1 is MNHEY and CDR2 SVGAGI. The CDR3 has 14 residues. With V trimmed by 4 bases and J by 5 bases, 7 bases remained unmatched. Written as DNA, the CDR3 is TGTGCCAGCAGTTCACAGGGGAGTGGAACTGAAGCTTTCTTT. Protein product: CASSSQGSGTEAFF.

The chain is built from TRBV12-5 and TRBJ2-3; D perhaps matches TRBD2 (5 bases). The V end lost 8 bases, the J end lost 1 base, and 10 bases lay between the germline ends. The CDR3 contains 13 residues. Germline V gene data show CDR1 as LGHNT and CDR2 as FRNRAP. The CDR3 nucleotides read TGTGCTAGTTTACTCGGGGGCACAGATACGCAGTATTTT. Translated, it gives CASLLGGTDTQYF.

This rearrangement joins TRBV6-5 to TRBJ2-7; TRBD2 matches at 8 bases. After removal of 4 bases from V and 2 bases from J, the junction contained 10 bases not matched to a gene. The length of the CDR3 is 16 residues. Germline values: CDR1 MNHEY, CDR2 SVGAGI. In nucleotides, the CDR3 is TGTGCCAGCAGTTCCTCCGGGGGGGCGGTCACCTACGAGCAGTACTTC. It codes for CASSSSGGAVTYEQYF.

The rearrangement links TRBV5-5 to TRBJ1-1; no reliable D call. CDR3 length: 13 amino acids. Germline V lookup: CDR1 SGHKS, CDR2 YYEKEE (reference sequence). Trimming removed 1 base from V and 1 base from J, with 5 bases in between. CDR3 in DNA: TGTGCCAGCAGCTTGCAGGCGAACACTGAAGCTTTCTTT. It translates to CASSLQANTEAFF.

The V call is TRBV25-1, the J call TRBJ1-2, with TRBD1 matching 10 bases. CDR1 and CDR2 from the germline V gene are MGHDK and SYGVNS. The CDR3 loop spans 14 amino acids. The V gene end was trimmed by 2 bases and the J gene end by 4 bases; junction bases not matched to a gene: 1. The CDR3 DNA follows: TGTGCCAGCAGTGAAAGACAGGGGGCCTATGGCTACACCTTC. Protein: CASSERQGAYGYTF.

This chain connects TRBV5-5 to TRBJ1-2, with 7 nucleotides matching TRBD1. After removal of 1 base from V and 3 bases from J, the junction contained 6 bases not matched to a gene. The CDR3 runs 15 residues. Germline V lookup: CDR1 SGHKS, CDR2 YYEKEE (reference sequence). The CDR3 spells CASSLLSGGHYGYTF. For the CDR3, the DNA is TGTGCCAGCAGCTTGTTGTCAGGGGGTCACTATGGCTACACCTTC.

The J gene is TRBJ1-3, the V gene TRBV7-2; D perhaps matches TRBD1 (5 bases). V gave up 6 bases and J gave up 4 bases, with 7 bases separating them. The CDR3 sequence is 12 residues long. Germline V lookup: CDR1 SGHTA, CDR2 FQGNSA. DNA of the CDR3: TGTGCCAGCAGTCGACAGGGAAACACCATATATTTT. This translates into CASSRQGNTIYF.

The rearrangement joins TRBV19 to TRBJ1-3; D is uncertain. CDR1 is LNHDA, CDR2 SQIVND, per germline (reference sequence). CDR3 size: 15 residues. The ends were cut back, 6 bases at V and 3 bases at J, with 15 bases in the middle. CDR3 sequence reads: CASSPRVSLGNTIYF. CDR3 bases: TGTGCCAGTAGCCCCCGGGTTTCTCTTGGAAACACCATATATTTT.

This clone was seen a single time. The genes are TRBV2 and TRBJ2-7; the match to TRBD2 covers 8 bases. CDR1 SNHLY and CDR2 FYNNEI come from the germline V gene. The CDR3 spans 18 residues. V dropped 2 bases and J dropped 1; count of bases not matched to a gene: 13. The CDR3, as DNA: TGTGCCAGCAGTGAATTGGGACTAGATAAGAGGGGATCCTACGAGCAGTACTTC. Its protein is CASSELGLDKRGSYEQYF.

This clone was observed a few times. V is TRBV20-1 and J is TRBJ1-2, with D unresolved. Deletions cut 3 bases from V and 4 bases from J, with 6 bases between. Germline V gives CDR1 DFQATT, CDR2 SNEGSKA (reference sequence). This CDR3 region has 11 residues. CDR3 loop: CSASTGYGYTF. The CDR3 DNA is TGCAGTGCTAGTACCGGCTATGGCTACACCTTC.

The V gene is TRBV7-9, the J gene TRBJ2-7; weak D call: TRBD2 (5 bases). Trimming took 3 bases from V and 6 from J, leaving 9 bases between them. CDR3 size: 12 residues. Germline assignment: CDR1 SEHNR and CDR2 FQNEAQ (reference sequence). CDR3 in DNA: TGTGCCAGCAGCTTTTCGGGGTCCGAGCAGTACTTC. It translates to CASSFSGSEQYF. Based on the CDR3 plus reference TRBV7-9 and TRBJ2-7, the full variable domain is DTGVSQNPRHKITKRGQNVTFRCDPISEHNRLYWYRQTLGQGPEFLTYFQNEAQLEKSRLLSDRFSAERPKGSFSTLEIQRTEQGDSAMYLCASSFSGSEQYFGPGTRLTVT.

This chain joins TRBV7-2 and TRBJ2-5, with unresolved D. Germline CDR1 reads SGHTA; CDR2 reads FQGNSA. Trimming cost V 2 bases and J 2 bases, with 9 bases left between them. The CDR3 extends over 14 amino acids. The CDR3 bases are TGTGCCAGCAGCTTAAAGCCAATTCAAGAGACCCAGTACTTC. It is translated as CASSLKPIQETQYF.

This chain joins TRBV5-5 and TRBJ2-1; 10 positions agree with TRBD1. The J segment lost 8 bases and the V segment lost 4 bases, leaving 12 bases of the junction unmatched. The CDR3 runs 16 residues. Germline lookup yields CDR1 SGHKS and CDR2 YYEKEE (reference sequence). This CDR3 reads CASSTPGGQGVDEQFF. Here the CDR3 DNA reads TGTGCCAGCAGCACCCCGGGAGGACAGGGGGTCGATGAGCAGTTCTTC.

The chain employs TRBV27 and TRBJ1-2; D is perhaps TRBD1 (5 bases). There are 12 residues in the CDR3. Germline V lookup: CDR1 MNHEY, CDR2 SMNVEV (reference sequence). V dropped 5 bases and J dropped 6 bases, with 10 bases sitting between them. CDR3 nucleotide sequence: TGTGCCAGCAGTCCAAGACAGCATGGCTACACCTTC. This translates into CASSPRQHGYTF.

The V and J genes are TRBV18 and TRBJ1-2; weak D call: TRBD1 (5 bases). V gave up 0 bases and J gave up 4 bases, with 12 bases separating them. The CDR3 covers 15 residues. The germline V gene has CDR1 KGHSH and CDR2 LQKENI. The CDR3 here is CASSPPFGGSYGYTF. DNA for the CDR3: TGTGCCAGCTCACCACCGTTCGGGGGAAGCTATGGCTACACCTTC.

This chain uses TRBV6-5 with TRBJ1-5; no clear D. V shed 6 bases and J shed 0 bases, with 12 bases lying between them. The CDR3 is made up of 15 amino acids. Germline V lookup: CDR1 MNHEY, CDR2 SVGAGI. CDR3: CASRRTGYSNQPQHF. CDR3 DNA: TGTGCCAGCAGACGTACGGGGTATAGCAATCAGCCCCAGCATTTT.